This T cell receptor beta chain was captured in a study of blood T cell repertoires in COVID-19. Sequencing was performed with immunoSEQ multiplex PCR; in TCRdb, only in-frame clones are kept and a portion is missing. The sample includes under 150,000 clones, approximately 84% seen only once; the top ten take about 7.3%. Germline-derived CDR1 and CDR2 are SNHLY and FYNNEI. The ends lost 10 bases at V and 0 bases at J; junction bases unmatched: 11. The CDR3 extends over 15 amino acids. J is TRBJ1-1 and V is TRBV2; 7 bases are a match to TRBD1. The sequenced material came from peripheral blood. The source is a woman aged 40 to 50 with acute or convalescent COVID-19. CDR3 coding DNA: TGTGCCACCCTACGCGAGGGACAGTTGAACACTGAAGCTTTCTTT. This gives the protein CATLREGQLNTEAFF.